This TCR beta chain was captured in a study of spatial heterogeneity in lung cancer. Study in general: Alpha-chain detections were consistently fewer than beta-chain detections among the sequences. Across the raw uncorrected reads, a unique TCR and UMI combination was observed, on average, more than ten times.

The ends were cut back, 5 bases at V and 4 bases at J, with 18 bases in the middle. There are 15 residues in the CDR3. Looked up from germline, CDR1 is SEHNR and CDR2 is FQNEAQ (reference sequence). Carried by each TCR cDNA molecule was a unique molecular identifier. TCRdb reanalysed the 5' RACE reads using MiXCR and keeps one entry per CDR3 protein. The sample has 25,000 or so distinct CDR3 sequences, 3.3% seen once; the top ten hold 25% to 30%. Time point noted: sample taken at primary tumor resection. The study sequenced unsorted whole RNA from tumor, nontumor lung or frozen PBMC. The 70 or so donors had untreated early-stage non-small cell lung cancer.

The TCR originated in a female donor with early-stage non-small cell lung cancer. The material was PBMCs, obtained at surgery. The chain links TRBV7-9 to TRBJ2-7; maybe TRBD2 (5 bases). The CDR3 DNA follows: TGTGCCAGCAGCCGGACGGTCGGGGTGTCTTACGAGCAGTACTTC. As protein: CASSRTVGVSYEQYF.